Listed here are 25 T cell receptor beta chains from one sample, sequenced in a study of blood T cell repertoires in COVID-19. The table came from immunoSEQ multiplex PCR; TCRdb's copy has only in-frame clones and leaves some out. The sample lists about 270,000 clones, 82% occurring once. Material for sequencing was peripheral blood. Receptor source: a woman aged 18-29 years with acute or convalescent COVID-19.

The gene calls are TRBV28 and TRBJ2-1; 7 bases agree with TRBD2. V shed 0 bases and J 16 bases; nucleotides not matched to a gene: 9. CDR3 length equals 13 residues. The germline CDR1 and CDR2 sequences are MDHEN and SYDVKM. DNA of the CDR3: TGTGCCAGCAGTTTATGGGGGGGGGAGAACGCATTCTTC. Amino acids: CASSLWGGENAFF.

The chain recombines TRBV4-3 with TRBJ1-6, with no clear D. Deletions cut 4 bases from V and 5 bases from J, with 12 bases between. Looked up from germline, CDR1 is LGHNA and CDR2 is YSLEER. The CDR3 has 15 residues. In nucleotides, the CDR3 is TGCGCCAGCAGCCGAACAGCCTTCGATAATTCACCCCTCCACTTT. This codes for CASSRTAFDNSPLHF.

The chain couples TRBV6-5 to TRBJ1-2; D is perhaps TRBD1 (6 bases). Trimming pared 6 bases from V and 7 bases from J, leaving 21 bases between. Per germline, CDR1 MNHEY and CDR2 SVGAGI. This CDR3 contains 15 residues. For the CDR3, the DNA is TGTGCCAGCAGCCAGACCAAGGGGGGGGCCAGTGGCTACACCTTC. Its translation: CASSQTKGGASGYTF.

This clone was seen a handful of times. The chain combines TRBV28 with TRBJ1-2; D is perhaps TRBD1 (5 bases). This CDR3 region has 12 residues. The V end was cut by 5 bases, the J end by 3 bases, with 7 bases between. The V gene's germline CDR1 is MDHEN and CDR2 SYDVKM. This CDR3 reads CASSEQDYGYTF. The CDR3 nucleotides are TGTGCCAGCAGTGAACAGGACTATGGCTACACCTTC.

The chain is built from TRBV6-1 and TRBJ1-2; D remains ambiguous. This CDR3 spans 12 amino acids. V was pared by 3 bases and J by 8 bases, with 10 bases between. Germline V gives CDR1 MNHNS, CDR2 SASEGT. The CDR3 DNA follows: TGTGCCAGCAGTGACGGGTTCTGGGGCTACACCTTC. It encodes CASSDGFWGYTF.

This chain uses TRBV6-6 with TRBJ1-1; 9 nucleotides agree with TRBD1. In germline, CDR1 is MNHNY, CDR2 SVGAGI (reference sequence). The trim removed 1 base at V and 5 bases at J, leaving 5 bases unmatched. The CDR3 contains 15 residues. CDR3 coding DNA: TGTGCCAGCAGTTACTGGGGACAGGGAGGTACTGAAGCTTTCTTT. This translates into CASSYWGQGGTEAFF.

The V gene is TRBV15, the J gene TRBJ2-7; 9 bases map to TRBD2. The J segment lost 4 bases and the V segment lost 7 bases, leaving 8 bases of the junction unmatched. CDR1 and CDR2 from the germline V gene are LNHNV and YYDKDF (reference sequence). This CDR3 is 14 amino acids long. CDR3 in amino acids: CATTQRGEVYEQYF. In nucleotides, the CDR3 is TGTGCCACCACCCAGCGGGGGGAGGTATACGAGCAGTACTTC.

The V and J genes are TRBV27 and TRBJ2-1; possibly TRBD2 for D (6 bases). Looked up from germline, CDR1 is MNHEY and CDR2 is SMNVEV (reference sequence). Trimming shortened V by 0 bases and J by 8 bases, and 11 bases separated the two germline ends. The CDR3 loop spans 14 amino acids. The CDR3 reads CASSLSFSGYEQFF. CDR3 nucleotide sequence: TGTGCCAGCAGTTTATCTTTTAGCGGATATGAGCAGTTCTTC.

CDR3 DNA sequence: TGTGCCAGCAGCTCGGAAACAGGGGTCCGCCTACTGGAGCAGTACTTC. Translating it yields CASSSETGVRLLEQYF. The rearrangement joins TRBV7-9 to TRBJ2-7; 7 bases align to TRBD1. The length of the CDR3 is 16 residues. Per the germline V gene, CDR1 is SEHNR and CDR2 is FQNEAQ (reference sequence). Trimming cost V 4 bases and J 7 bases; bases outside gene matches: 16.

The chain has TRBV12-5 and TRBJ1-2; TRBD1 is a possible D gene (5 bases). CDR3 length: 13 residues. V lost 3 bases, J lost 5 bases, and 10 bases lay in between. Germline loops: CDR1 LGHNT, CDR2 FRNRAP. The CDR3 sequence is CASGFDSRYGYTF. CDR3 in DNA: TGTGCTAGTGGTTTTGACAGTCGGTATGGCTACACCTTC.

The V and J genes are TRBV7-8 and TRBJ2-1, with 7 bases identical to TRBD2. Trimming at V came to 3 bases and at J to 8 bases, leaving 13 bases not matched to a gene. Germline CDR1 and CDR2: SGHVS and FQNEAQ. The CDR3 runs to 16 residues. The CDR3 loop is CASSFAGTTLWDEQFF. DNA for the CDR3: TGTGCCAGCAGCTTCGCCGGGACTACCTTATGGGATGAGCAGTTCTTC. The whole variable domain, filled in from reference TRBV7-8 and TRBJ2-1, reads GAGVSQSPRYKVAKRGQDVALRCDPISGHVSLFWYQQALGQGPEFLTYFQNEAQLDKSGLPSDRFFAERPEGSVSTLKIQRTQQEDSAVYLCASSFAGTTLWDEQFFGPGTRLTVL.

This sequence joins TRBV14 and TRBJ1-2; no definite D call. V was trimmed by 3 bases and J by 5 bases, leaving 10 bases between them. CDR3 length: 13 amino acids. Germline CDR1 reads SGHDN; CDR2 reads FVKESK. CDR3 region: CASSHGPLYGYTF. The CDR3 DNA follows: TGTGCCAGCAGCCACGGTCCTCTTTATGGCTACACCTTC.

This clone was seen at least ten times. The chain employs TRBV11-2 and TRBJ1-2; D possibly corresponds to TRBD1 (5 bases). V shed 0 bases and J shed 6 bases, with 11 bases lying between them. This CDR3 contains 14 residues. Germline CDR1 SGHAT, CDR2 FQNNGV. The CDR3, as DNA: TGTGCCAGCAGCTTAGAGATGGGCAGGGATGGCTACACCTTC. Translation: CASSLEMGRDGYTF.

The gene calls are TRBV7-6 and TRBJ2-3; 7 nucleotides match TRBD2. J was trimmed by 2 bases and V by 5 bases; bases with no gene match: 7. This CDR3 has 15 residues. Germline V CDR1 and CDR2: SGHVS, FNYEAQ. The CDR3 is CASSLREGTTDTQYF. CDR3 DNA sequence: TGTGCCAGCAGCCTAAGGGAGGGTACCACAGATACGCAGTATTTT.

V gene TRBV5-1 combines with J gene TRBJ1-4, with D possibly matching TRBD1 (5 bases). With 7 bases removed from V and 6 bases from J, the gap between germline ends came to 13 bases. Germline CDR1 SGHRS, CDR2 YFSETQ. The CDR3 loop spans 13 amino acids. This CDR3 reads CASGSGGDEKLFF. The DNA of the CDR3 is TGCGCCAGCGGTTCGGGGGGTGATGAAAAACTGTTTTTT.

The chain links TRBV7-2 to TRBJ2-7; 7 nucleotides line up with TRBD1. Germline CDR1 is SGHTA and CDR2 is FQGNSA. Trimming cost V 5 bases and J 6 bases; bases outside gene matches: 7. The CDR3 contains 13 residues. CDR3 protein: CASSAQTGSEQYF. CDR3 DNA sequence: TGTGCCAGCAGCGCCCAGACAGGGTCCGAGCAGTACTTC.

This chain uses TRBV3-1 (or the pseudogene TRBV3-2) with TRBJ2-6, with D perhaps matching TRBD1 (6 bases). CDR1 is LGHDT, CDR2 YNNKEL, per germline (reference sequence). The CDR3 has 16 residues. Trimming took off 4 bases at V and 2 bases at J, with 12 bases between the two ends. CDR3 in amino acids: CASSRGQYPGANVLTF. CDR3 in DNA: TGTGCCAGCAGCCGGGGGCAGTACCCTGGGGCCAACGTCCTGACTTTC.

The CDR3 DNA reads TGTGCCAGCTCACCACTTGATTGGCTAGCGAACACAGATACGCAGTATTTT. Translation: CASSPLDWLANTDTQYF. V gene TRBV18 combines with J gene TRBJ2-3; possible D gene TRBD2, 6 bases. Trimming cost V 1 base and J 2 bases, with 16 bases left between them. CDR3 length equals 17 residues. CDR1 and CDR2 (germline): KGHSH, LQKENI.

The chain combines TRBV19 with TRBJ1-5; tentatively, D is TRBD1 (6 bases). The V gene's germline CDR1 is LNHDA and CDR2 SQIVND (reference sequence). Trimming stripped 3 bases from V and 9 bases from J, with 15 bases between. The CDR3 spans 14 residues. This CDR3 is CASSIGGRGGPQHF. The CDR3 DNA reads TGTGCCAGTAGTATCGGCGGGAGAGGGGGGCCCCAGCATTTT.

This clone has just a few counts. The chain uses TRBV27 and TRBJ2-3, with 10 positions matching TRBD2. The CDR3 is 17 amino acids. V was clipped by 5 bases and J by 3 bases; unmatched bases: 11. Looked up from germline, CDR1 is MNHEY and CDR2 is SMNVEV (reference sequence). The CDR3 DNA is TGTGCCAGCAGTCTTCGCCCTGGACTAGCGGTTACAGATACGCAGTATTTT. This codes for CASSLRPGLAVTDTQYF.

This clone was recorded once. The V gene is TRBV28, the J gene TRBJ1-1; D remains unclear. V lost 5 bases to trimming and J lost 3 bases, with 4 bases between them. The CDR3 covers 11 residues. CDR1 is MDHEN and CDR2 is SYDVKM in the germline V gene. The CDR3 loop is CASSPDTEAFF. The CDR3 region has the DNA TGTGCCAGCAGTCCAGACACTGAAGCTTTCTTT. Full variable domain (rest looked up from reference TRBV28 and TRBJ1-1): DVKVTQSSRYLVKRTGEKVFLECVQDMDHENMFWYRQDPGLGLRLIYFSYDVKMKEKGDIPEGYSVSREKKERFSLILESASTNQTSMYLCASSPDTEAFFGQGTRLTVV.

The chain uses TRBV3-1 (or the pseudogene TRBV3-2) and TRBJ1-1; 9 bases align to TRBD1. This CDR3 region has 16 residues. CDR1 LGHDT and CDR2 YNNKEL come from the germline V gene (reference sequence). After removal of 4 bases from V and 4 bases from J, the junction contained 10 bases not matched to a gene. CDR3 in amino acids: CASSRVYTQGATEAFF. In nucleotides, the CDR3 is TGTGCCAGCAGCCGCGTTTATACACAGGGGGCCACTGAAGCTTTCTTT.

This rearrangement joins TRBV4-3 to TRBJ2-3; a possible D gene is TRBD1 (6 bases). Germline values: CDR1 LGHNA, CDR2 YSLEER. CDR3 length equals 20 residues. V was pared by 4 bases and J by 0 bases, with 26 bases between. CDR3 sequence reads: CASSPTALSLSQGSTDTQYF. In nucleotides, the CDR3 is TGCGCCAGCAGCCCCACGGCCCTTTCCCTCTCACAGGGAAGCACAGATACGCAGTATTTT.

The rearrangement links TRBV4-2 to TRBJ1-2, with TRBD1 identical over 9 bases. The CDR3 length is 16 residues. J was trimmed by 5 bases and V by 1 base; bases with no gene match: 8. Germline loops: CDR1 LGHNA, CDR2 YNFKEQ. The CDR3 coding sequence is TGTGCCAGCAGCCAAGGGGACAGGGAGGTCAGATATGGCTACACCTTC. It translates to CASSQGDREVRYGYTF.

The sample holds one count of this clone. CDR3 amino acids: CASSKTAVVAAYEQYF. CDR3 sequence (DNA): TGTGCCAGCAGTAAAACCGCGGTGGTAGCGGCTTACGAGCAGTACTTC. The chain uses TRBV6-2 or TRBV6-3 and TRBJ2-7; D is possibly TRBD2 (6 bases). The CDR3 loop spans 16 amino acids. Between the trimmed V and J ends, which lost 5 bases and 4 bases, there was a span of 21 bases. The germline V gene encodes CDR1 MNHEY and CDR2 SVGEGT.